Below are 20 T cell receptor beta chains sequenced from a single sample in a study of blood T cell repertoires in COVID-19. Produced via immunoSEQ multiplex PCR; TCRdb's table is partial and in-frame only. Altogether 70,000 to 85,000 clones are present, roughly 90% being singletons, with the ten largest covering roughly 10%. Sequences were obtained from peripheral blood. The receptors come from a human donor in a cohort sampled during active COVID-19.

The CDR3 nucleotides read TGTGCCAGCAGCTTAGGCGGGGCCTCCTACAATGAGCAGTTCTTC. Translating it yields CASSLGGASYNEQFF. The chain carries TRBV5-6 and TRBJ2-1, with D perhaps matching TRBD2 (6 bases). Trimming removed 2 bases from V and 0 bases from J, with 9 bases in between. The CDR3 runs 15 residues. Germline loops: CDR1 SGHDT, CDR2 YYEEEE.

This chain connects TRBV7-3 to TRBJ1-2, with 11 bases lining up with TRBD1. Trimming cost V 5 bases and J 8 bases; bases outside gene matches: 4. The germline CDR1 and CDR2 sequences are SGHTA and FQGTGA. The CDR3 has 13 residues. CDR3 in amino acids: CASSSRTGGGYTF. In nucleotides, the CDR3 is TGTGCCAGCAGCAGCCGGACAGGGGGCGGCTACACCTTC.

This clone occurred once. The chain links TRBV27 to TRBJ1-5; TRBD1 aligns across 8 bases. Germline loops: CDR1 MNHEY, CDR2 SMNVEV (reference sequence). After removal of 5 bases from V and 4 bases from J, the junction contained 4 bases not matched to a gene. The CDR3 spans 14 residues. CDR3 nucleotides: TGTGCCAGCAGTCCCCGACAGGGGAATCAGCCCCAGCATTTT. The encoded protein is CASSPRQGNQPQHF.

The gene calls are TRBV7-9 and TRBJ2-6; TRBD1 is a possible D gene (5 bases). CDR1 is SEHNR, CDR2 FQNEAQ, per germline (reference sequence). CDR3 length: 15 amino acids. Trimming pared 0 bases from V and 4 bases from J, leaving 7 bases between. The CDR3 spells CASSLAGAGANVLTF. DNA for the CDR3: TGTGCCAGCAGCTTAGCAGGGGCCGGGGCCAACGTCCTGACTTTC.

CDR3 bases: TGTGCCAGCAGCTTACTCCTGGACGGGGGAGGAGAGCAGTACTTC. Protein product: CASSLLLDGGGEQYF. V usage is TRBV7-8 and J usage is TRBJ2-7; D possibly corresponds to TRBD2 (6 bases). CDR3 length: 15 residues. Germline V CDR1 and CDR2: SGHVS, FQNEAQ. Trimming stripped 2 bases from V and 7 bases from J, with 18 bases between.

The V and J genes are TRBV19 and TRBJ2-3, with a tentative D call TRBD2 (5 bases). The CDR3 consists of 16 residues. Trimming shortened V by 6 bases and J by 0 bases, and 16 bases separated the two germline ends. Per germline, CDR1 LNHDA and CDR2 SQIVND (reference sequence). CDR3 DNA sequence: TGTGCCAGTAGCGTCCGGGCGGGCCCGAGCACAGATACGCAGTATTTT. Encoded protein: CASSVRAGPSTDTQYF.

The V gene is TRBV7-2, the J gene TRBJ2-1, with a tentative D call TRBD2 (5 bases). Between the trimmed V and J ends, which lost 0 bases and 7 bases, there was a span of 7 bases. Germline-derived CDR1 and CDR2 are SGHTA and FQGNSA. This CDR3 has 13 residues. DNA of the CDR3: TGTGCCAGCAGCTTAGCTTGGGAGAATGAGCAGTTCTTC. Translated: CASSLAWENEQFF.

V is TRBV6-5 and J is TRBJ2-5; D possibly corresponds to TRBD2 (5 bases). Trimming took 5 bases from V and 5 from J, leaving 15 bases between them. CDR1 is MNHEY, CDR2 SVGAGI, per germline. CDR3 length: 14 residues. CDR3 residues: CASSPMRADETQYF. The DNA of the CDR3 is TGTGCCAGCAGTCCCATGAGGGCGGACGAGACCCAGTACTTC.

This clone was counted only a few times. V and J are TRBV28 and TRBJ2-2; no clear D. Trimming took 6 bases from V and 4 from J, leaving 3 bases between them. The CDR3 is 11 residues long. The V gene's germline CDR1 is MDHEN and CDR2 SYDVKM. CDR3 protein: CASRSTGELFF. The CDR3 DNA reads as TGTGCCAGCAGGAGCACCGGGGAGCTGTTTTTT.

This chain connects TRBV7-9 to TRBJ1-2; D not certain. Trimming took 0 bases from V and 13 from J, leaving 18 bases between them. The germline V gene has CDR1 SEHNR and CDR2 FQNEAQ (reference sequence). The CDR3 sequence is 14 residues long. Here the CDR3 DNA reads TGTGCCAGCAGCTTAGCGATGGCCATCCACCGCTGCACCTTC. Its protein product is CASSLAMAIHRCTF. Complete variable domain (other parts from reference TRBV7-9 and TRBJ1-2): DTGVSQNPRHKITKRGQNVTFRCDPISEHNRLYWYRQTLGQGPEFLTYFQNEAQLEKSRLLSDRFSAERPKGSFSTLEIQRTEQGDSAMYLCASSLAMAIHRCTFGSGTRLTVV.

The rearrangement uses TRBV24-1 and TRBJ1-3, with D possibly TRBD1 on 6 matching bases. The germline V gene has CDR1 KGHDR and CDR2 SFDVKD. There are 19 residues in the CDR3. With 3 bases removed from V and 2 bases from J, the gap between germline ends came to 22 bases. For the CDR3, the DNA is TGTGCCACCAGTGATCTGTCCCCCCACAGGGCAGGGGCTGGAAACACCATATATTTT. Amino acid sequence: CATSDLSPHRAGAGNTIYF.

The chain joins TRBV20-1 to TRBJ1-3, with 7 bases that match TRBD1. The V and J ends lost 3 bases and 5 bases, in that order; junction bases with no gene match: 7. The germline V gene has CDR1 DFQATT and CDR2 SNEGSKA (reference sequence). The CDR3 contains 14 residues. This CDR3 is CSASPQGDRNTIYF. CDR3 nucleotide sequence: TGCAGTGCTAGTCCGCAGGGGGACCGAAACACCATATATTTT.

The DNA of the CDR3 is TGTGCCAGCAGTCCAGGGGGACAGGGAAATGGCTACACCTTC. This sequence encodes CASSPGGQGNGYTF. J is TRBJ1-2 and V is TRBV28, with TRBD1 matching over 9 bases. This CDR3 has 14 residues. The V and J ends lost 5 bases and 6 bases, in that order; junction bases with no gene match: 7. From germline, CDR1 is MDHEN and CDR2 SYDVKM.

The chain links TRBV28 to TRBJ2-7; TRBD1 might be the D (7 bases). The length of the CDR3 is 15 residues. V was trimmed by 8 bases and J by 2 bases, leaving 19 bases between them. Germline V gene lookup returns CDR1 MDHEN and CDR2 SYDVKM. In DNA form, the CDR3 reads TGTGCCAGCTATCAGGGGGGCCGAACTACCTACGAGCAGTACTTC. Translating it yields CASYQGGRTTYEQYF.

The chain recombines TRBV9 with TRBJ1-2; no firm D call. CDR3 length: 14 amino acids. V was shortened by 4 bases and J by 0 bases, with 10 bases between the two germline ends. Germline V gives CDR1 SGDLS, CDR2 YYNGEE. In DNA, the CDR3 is TGTGCCAGCAGCCCCCAGGTTACTAACTATGGCTACACCTTC. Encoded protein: CASSPQVTNYGYTF.

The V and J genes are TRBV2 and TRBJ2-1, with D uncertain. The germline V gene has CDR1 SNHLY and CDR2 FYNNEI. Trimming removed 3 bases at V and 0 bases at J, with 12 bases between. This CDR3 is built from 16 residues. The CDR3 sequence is CASSEGDRSSYNEQFF. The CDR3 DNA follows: TGTGCCAGCAGTGAGGGTGACCGGAGCTCCTACAATGAGCAGTTCTTC. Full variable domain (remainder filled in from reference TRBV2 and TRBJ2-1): EPEVTQTPSHQVTQMGQEVILRCVPISNHLYFYWYRQILGQKVEFLVSFYNNEISEKSEIFDDQFSVERPDGSNFTLKIRSTKLEDSAMYFCASSEGDRSSYNEQFFGPGTRLTVL.

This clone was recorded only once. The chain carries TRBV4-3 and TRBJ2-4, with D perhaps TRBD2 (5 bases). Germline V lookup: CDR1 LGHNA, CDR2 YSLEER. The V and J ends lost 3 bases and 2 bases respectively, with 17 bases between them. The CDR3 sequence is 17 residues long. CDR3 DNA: TGCGCCAGCAGCCACGCCCGGGGTGTTGGATCCAAAAACATTCAGTACTTC. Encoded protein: CASSHARGVGSKNIQYF.

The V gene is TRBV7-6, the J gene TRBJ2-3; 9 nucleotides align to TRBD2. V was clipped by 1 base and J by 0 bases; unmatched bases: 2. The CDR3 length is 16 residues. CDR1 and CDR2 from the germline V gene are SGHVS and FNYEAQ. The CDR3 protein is CASSLGLAGSTDTQYF. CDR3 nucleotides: TGTGCCAGCAGCTTAGGCCTAGCGGGGAGCACAGATACGCAGTATTTT.

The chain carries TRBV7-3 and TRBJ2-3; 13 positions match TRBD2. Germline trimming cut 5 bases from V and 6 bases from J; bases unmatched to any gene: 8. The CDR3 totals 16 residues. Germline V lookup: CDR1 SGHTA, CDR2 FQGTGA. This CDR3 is CASSPTSGRAADTQYF. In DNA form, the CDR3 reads TGTGCCAGCAGCCCTACTAGCGGGAGGGCCGCGGATACGCAGTATTTT.

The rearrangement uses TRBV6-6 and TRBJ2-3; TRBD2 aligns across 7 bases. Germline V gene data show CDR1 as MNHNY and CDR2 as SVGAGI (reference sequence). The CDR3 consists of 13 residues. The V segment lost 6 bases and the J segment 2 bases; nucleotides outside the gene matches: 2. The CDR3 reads CASRWDYTDTQYF. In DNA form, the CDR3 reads TGTGCCAGCAGATGGGACTACACAGATACGCAGTATTTT.